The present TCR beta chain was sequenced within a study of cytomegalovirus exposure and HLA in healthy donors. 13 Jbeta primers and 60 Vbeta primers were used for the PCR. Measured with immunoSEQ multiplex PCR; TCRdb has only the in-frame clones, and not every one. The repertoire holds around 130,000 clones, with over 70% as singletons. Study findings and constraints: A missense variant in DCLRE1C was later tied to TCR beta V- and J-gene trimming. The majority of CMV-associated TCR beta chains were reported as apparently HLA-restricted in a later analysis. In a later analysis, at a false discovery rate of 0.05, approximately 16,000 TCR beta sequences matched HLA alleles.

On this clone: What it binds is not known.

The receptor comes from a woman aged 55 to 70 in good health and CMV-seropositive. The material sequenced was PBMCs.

The CDR3: CASSPGGRLNEKLFF. For the CDR3, the DNA is TGTGCCAGCAGCCCGGGGGGGAGACTTAATGAAAAACTGTTTTTT. The chain couples TRBV5-6 to TRBJ1-4; perhaps TRBD1 as D (5 bases). Germline V CDR1 and CDR2: SGHDT, YYEEEE. This CDR3 contains 15 residues. Trimming removed 4 bases at V and 4 bases at J, with 14 bases between.